The rows below give T cell receptor beta chains drawn from one sample of a study of shared clonotypes between healthy human individuals. Clones were sequenced by immunoSEQ multiplex PCR, and TCRdb holds only the in-frame ones, with some missing. This sample has some 740,000 clones, with 85% to 95% found just once. Sequenced: naive CD8+ T cells sorted from blood. The origin of the receptors is a man between 25 and 39 years old in good health. Each CDR3 is given with its conserved first and last residue. Some rows have no size entry. The others give once, few or many, or a class for an expanded clone.

>few|TRBJ2-2|TRBV6-5
CASSYGMNTGELFF
>.|TRBJ2-1|TRBV7-3
CASSLKAGGYNEQFF
>once|TRBJ2-1|TRBV11-3
CASSQGTSASNEQFF
>once|TRBJ2-7|TRBV2
CASSEGVAASYEQYF
>.|TRBJ1-2|TRBV20-1
CSARRGAGYTF
>.|TRBJ1-5|TRBV21-1
CASSKRLSQQPQHF
>.|TRBJ1-1|TRBV5-4
CASSFRGGYTEAFF
>once|TRBJ2-1|TRBV6-5
CASSPLAGGYNEQFF
>.|TRBJ2-5|TRBV6-5
CASSSIWVGTQYF
>.|TRBJ2-2|TRBV15
CATSRDVWEWVRTGELFF
>.|TRBJ1-2|TRBV4-2
CASSQEDGANYGYTF
>once|TRBJ2-6|TRBV7-9
CASSPRAPGANVLTF
>.|TRBJ2-1|TRBV27
CASNLRTGRYNEQFF
>.|TRBJ1-3|TRBV18
CASSPSTGTPGNTIYF
>.|TRBJ2-7|TRBV9
CASGGSYEQYF
>.|TRBJ2-1|TRBV29-1
CSVETRYNEQFF
>.|TRBJ1-1|TRBV28
CASSPGLSEAFF
>.|TRBJ2-5|TRBV27
CASSLYKGAGETQYF
>once|TRBJ2-7|TRBV7-9
CASRGTGPGIGHYEQYF
>.|TRBJ2-7|TRBV13
CASSPRTGMNEQYF
>.|TRBJ2-7|TRBV4-3
CASSQVWGDEQYF
>.|TRBJ1-4|TRBV28
CASSPGTGVEKLFF
>.|TRBJ1-2|TRBV7-9
CASSAAANYGYTF
>.|TRBJ1-2|TRBV5-6
CASSLANWGQGYTF
>.|TRBJ2-5|TRBV29-1
CSVGSREEGARETQYF
>.|TRBJ2-3|TRBV28
CASSYRGLGPGDTQYF
>.|TRBJ2-3|TRBV7-9
CASSLNRGRGGTDTQYF
>once|TRBJ1-1|TRBV6-5
CASSYTGSEAFF
>.|TRBJ2-7|TRBV28
CASSFPPTGGSFEQYF
>.|TRBJ2-1|TRBV10-1
CASSEGGAYNEQFF
>.|TRBJ2-7|TRBV6-1
CASSGPGQLLIYEQYF
>.|TRBJ2-3|TRBV4-3
CASSQDGASGTSTDTQYF
>.|TRBJ2-3|TRBV11-2
CASSLASTDTQYF
>.|TRBJ2-3|TRBV14
CASSQASGLAIDTQYF
>.|TRBJ2-2|TRBV5-1
CASSLVGVLGPNTGELFF
>.|TRBJ2-7|TRBV19
CASSSGLSYEQYF
>.|TRBJ2-1|TRBV7-9
CASSFRGSSGTYNEQFF
>.|TRBJ2-3|TRBV10-1
CASSPGSQGATDTQYF
>.|TRBJ2-6|TRBV27
CASSPLPANVLTF
>.|TRBJ2-1|TRBV6-1
CASSELVGLAGREQFF
>.|TRBJ2-1|TRBV11-2
CASSLGGTEQFF
>.|TRBJ1-2|TRBV27
CASSLSSRGPETF
>.|TRBJ2-2|TRBV6-5
CASSYSNGGELFF
>.|TRBJ1-2|TRBV27
CASSRHLNYGYTF
>.|TRBJ2-7|TRBV5-3
CARSRDRGSSYEQYF
>.|TRBJ2-3|TRBV5-6
CASSLMGYTQYF
>.|TRBJ2-7|TRBV6-1
CASSERATPLYEQYF
>.|TRBJ1-2|TRBV7-8
CASRELIGDRTMEGYGYTF
>few|TRBJ1-2|TRBV7-9
CASSLGRAMNYGYTF
>once|TRBJ2-1|TRBV7-9
CASSPGNEQFF
>.|TRBJ1-1|TRBV2
CASSEKQAFF
>.|TRBJ2-7|TRBV5-1
CASSLNRGLHYEQYF
>.|TRBJ2-7|TRBV5-6
CASSYPRTGTYEQYF
>.|TRBJ1-5|TRBV19
CASTQPDKGQGQVQPQHF
>.|TRBJ2-1|TRBV7-9
CASSPVRSSNEQFF